Given below is one T cell receptor (beta chain) in context. The target of this receptor is not known. One base away there is no much larger clone; base qualities are not given. The data belong to a study of T-cell memory formation after mild COVID-19 listed by TCRdb under 2021. Regarding the study in general: TCR sequence clusters from the two donors were found to be largely donor specific. T-cell clones expanding and contracting after mild COVID-19 in a couple of donors were tracked by longitudinal TCRalpha and TCRbeta repertoire sequencing. The cohort was made up of two young adult volunteers, one female and one male, who were previously healthy.

General study outcomes and caveats: Some responding clones were detected in pre-infection memory, which suggested that pre-existing cross-reactive memory T cells had joined the SARS-CoV-2 response. Contracting CD4+ clones were found mainly in CM and EM memory subsets, while CD8+ clones were enriched in EMRA. Clones that contracted from day 15 to 85 showed balanced CD4/CD8 phenotypes, whereas a second wave of clones that expanded from day 15 to 37 leaned towards CD4+. The second-wave clones that peaked on day 37 were not confirmed to be SARS-CoV-2 specific. The study included only a couple of mild cases, and larger cohorts that include severe cases with pre-infection samples were judged to be necessary.

V gives up 8 bases and J gives up 3 bases, and the segment between their germline ends measures 10 bases. CDR1 MNHNY and CDR2 SVGAGI were looked up in the germline V gene (reference sequence). From its cysteine to its phenylalanine, the CDR3 spans 12 amino acids. Only the CDR3 region is kept as DNA, spanning 36 bases read in frame from base 1. Sequencing was carried out with an Illumina NovaSeq 6000. TCRalpha and TCRbeta cDNA libraries were constructed by 5'RACE with constant-segment primers, with sample barcodes and unique molecular identifiers being introduced. RNA was extracted from every sample with Trizol reagent. The libraries were amplified in two PCR steps, and the second step added a second sample barcode and Illumina TruSeq adapters. Libraries were sequenced on an Illumina NovaSeq with 2 x 150 bp paired-end reads. Concerning the study's data processing: With migec v1.2.7, reads were demultiplexed and then collapsed into UMI-guided consensus sequences. With mixcr v2.1.11, UMI consensuses were aligned to TRA and TRB V and J templates and assembled into clonotypes. Expanded or contracted clonotypes were those called significant by both edgeR and NoisET, with noise models trained on biological replicates. For edgeR calls, the cutoffs were a false discovery rate-adjusted p below 0.01 and a log2 fold-change threshold of 1. As an exploratory analysis of dynamics, max-normalized trajectories of the 1000 most abundant clonotypes were examined with PCA combined with hierarchical clustering. The CD4 or CD8 phenotype of responding clones was assigned using the separately sequenced CD4+ and CD8+ repertoires. TCRdb itself trimmed the public reads at Q25 with fastp, ran MiXCR and retained productive beta chains. Each entry merges the rows of one CDR3 protein and shows their most common DNA and genes. The V and J calls, along with clone size, are taken from TCRdb and not from the paper's own processing. Recorded for this sample are hundreds of thousands of distinct CDR3 sequences; less than 25% of them occurred a single time. The ten largest clonotypes hold around a fifth of the sample.

PBMCs were isolated by Ficoll-Paque density gradient centrifugation. The specimen was PBMCs or a T cell subset sorted from them (not recorded which). The sequence came from a young man who had mild COVID-19 (a few samples of this study predate the infection). The sample titles of this study are shuffled in the database, so cell type and time point are left out; the donor was told from shared clones. The sequence is built from TRBV6-6 and TRBJ2-5, with the D call tentatively TRBD1 or TRBD2, each fitting 5 bases. The CDR3 region: CASRGSEETQYF. The bases are TGTGCCAGCCGGGGCAGTGAAGAGACCCAGTACTTC.